This T cell receptor beta chain derives from a study of T cell responses to AZD1222 COVID-19 vaccine. Libraries were prepared by immunoSEQ multiplex PCR; TCRdb keeps only in-frame clonotypes and omits some of them. Of some 64,000 clones listed, over 75% are singletons. This clone was counted a few times. The clonotype originates from an adult in good health. The sequencing used peripheral blood, collected on day 0 of AZD1222 vaccination.

This CDR3 reads CASTLGYVGLGDTEAFF. The CDR3 DNA sequence: TGTGCCAGCACACTGGGTTATGTAGGACTTGGGGACACTGAAGCTTTCTTT. J is TRBJ1-1 and V is TRBV5-4, with D unclear. Looked up from germline, CDR1 is SGHNT and CDR2 is YYREEE (reference sequence). There are 17 residues in the CDR3. V was shortened by 6 bases and J by 3 bases, with 24 bases between the two germline ends. The full variable domain, its missing parts supplied by reference TRBV5-4 and TRBJ1-1, is ETGVTQSPTHLIKTRGQQVTLRCSSQSGHNTVSWYQQALGQGPQFIFQYYREEENGRGNFPPRFSGLQFPNYSSELNVNALELDDSALYLCASTLGYVGLGDTEAFFGQGTRLTVV.